Listed below are T cell receptor beta chains from one sample, sequenced in a study of control samples from healthy donors and cancer patients. Using immunoSEQ multiplex PCR, the repertoire was profiled, and TCRdb retains in-frame clones only, with some absent. The sample carries tens of thousands of clones, 88% recorded once. Sequences were obtained from blood. The receptors here all came from a woman in her 70s in good health. Both conserved end residues are part of each CDR3. D genes are given only for firm matches. Clone size is not always given. Where it is, it says once, few, many or a class for expanded clones.

J gene	V gene	clone size	CDR3 length	D gene	CDR3 protein	CDR3 DNA
TRBJ2-5	TRBV30	.	15	TRBD2	CAWGGTSGSQETQYF	TGTGCCTGGGGGGGGACTAGCGGTTCCCAAGAGACCCAGTACTTC
TRBJ2-7	TRBV3-1/TRBV3-2	.	13	.	CASSQVTSYEQYF	TGTGCCAGCAGCCAAGTCACCTCCTACGAGCAGTACTTC
TRBJ1-2	TRBV12-5	.	15	TRBD1	CASGLARQGFNGYTF	TGTGCTAGTGGTTTGGCTAGACAGGGATTTAACGGCTACACCTTC
TRBJ2-1	TRBV20-1	.	15	.	CSASVTLDHYNEQFF	TGCAGTGCTAGTGTAACGCTAGATCACTACAATGAGCAGTTCTTC
TRBJ1-5	TRBV7-2	.	12	.	CASSLGGQPQHF	TGTGCCAGCAGCTTAGGAGGACAGCCCCAGCATTTT
TRBJ1-4	TRBV29-1	.	13	.	CSGQRDGDEKLFF	TGCAGCGGTCAACGGGATGGGGATGAAAAACTGTTTTTT
TRBJ1-2	TRBV30	.	13	TRBD1	CAWSEGQGYGYTF	TGTGCCTGGAGCGAGGGACAGGGGTATGGCTACACCTTC
TRBJ2-6	TRBV5-4	once	16	.	CASSLPWNSGANVLTF	TGTGCCAGCAGCTTGCCCTGGAACTCTGGGGCCAACGTCCTGACTTTC
TRBJ2-2	TRBV18	once	14	.	CASSPPMDTGELFF	TGTGCCAGCTCACCACCGATGGACACCGGGGAGCTGTTTTTT
TRBJ1-4	TRBV2	.	15	TRBD1	CASSAQGATNEKLFF	TGTGCCAGCAGTGCACAGGGGGCAACTAATGAAAAACTGTTTTTT
TRBJ2-5	TRBV5-1	.	15	.	CASSLVAGAQETQYF	TGCGCCAGCAGCTTGGTTGCGGGGGCCCAAGAGACCCAGTACTTC
TRBJ1-1	TRBV5-1	.	15	.	CASSSDRQGNTEAFF	TGCGCCAGCAGCTCAGACAGGCAAGGGAACACTGAAGCTTTCTTT
TRBJ2-5	TRBV6-6	.	12	TRBD1	CASRGQGETQYF	TGTGCCAGCAGAGGACAGGGGGAGACCCAGTACTTC
TRBJ1-2	TRBV19	.	15	TRBD1	CASTPDRAKRYGYTF	TGTGCCAGTACGCCAGACAGGGCAAAACGGTATGGCTACACCTTC
TRBJ2-5	TRBV5-1	once	16	TRBD2	CASSLALAGGQETQYF	TGCGCCAGCAGCTTGGCCCTAGCGGGGGGCCAAGAGACCCAGTACTTC
TRBJ2-7	TRBV18	.	16	.	CASSPALGSVVHEQYF	TGTGCCAGCTCACCAGCTCTCGGGAGCGTGGTCCACGAGCAGTACTTC
TRBJ2-4	TRBV28	few	15	TRBD1	CASSFGGQAKNIQYF	TGTGCCAGCAGTTTTGGGGGACAGGCCAAAAACATTCAGTACTTC
TRBJ1-2	TRBV10-3	.	20	.	CAISESRGDFTTNPNYGYTF	TGTGCCATCAGTGAGTCTCGGGGGGACTTTACAACTAACCCTAACTATGGCTACACCTTC
TRBJ2-1	TRBV7-9	.	15	.	CASSLGQVPYNEQFF	TGTGCCAGCAGCTTAGGACAGGTCCCCTACAATGAGCAGTTCTTC
TRBJ1-4	TRBV3-1/TRBV3-2	.	12	.	CASGVLPEKLFF	TGTGCCAGCGGAGTCTTGCCCGAAAAACTGTTTTTT
TRBJ1-1	TRBV14	.	13	.	CASSQDQQGEAFF	TGTGCCAGCAGCCAAGATCAACAGGGCGAAGCTTTCTTT
TRBJ1-2	TRBV28	.	19	.	CASSRGEPGRGKIYYGYTF	TGTGCCAGCAGCCGCGGTGAACCAGGTCGCGGGAAAATTTACTATGGCTACACCTTC
TRBJ2-2	TRBV11-3	.	15	TRBD1	CASSPRDRGTGELFF	TGTGCCAGCAGCCCCCGGGACAGGGGGACCGGGGAGCTGTTTTTT
TRBJ1-1	TRBV5-5	few	14	.	CASSLVLESSEAFF	TGTGCCAGCAGCTTGGTGCTAGAGAGCTCTGAAGCTTTCTTT
TRBJ2-2	TRBV11-3	.	14	TRBD2	CASSLGGSLGELFF	TGTGCCAGCAGCTTAGGCGGGAGTTTGGGGGAGCTGTTTTTT
TRBJ1-1	TRBV7-8	.	12	.	CASSQGGTEAFF	TGTGCCAGCAGCCAAGGGGGGACTGAAGCTTTCTTT
TRBJ1-2	TRBV5-1	once	13	.	CASSLEANYGYTF	TGCGCCAGCAGCTTGGAGGCTAACTATGGCTACACCTTC
TRBJ1-3	TRBV5-5	.	12	.	CASSLLGNTIYF	TGTGCCAGCAGCTTGTTAGGAAACACCATATATTTT
TRBJ2-2	TRBV5-1	.	15	TRBD2	CASSFWGGNTGELFF	TGCGCCAGCAGCTTTTGGGGGGGTAACACCGGGGAGCTGTTTTTT
TRBJ1-5	TRBV7-8	.	12	.	CASSQRDQPQHF	TGTGCCAGCAGCCAACGAGATCAGCCCCAGCATTTT
TRBJ1-1	TRBV30	once	12	TRBD1	CAWTGGVTEAFF	TGTGCCTGGACAGGGGGAGTGACTGAAGCTTTCTTT
TRBJ2-3	TRBV9	few	19	TRBD2	CASSVRVAGGGPSTDTQYF	TGTGCCAGCAGCGTACGGGTAGCGGGAGGAGGGCCTAGCACAGATACGCAGTATTTT
TRBJ2-3	TRBV10-3	.	17	TRBD2	CAISDPGLAGNTDTQYF	TGTGCCATCAGTGACCCGGGACTAGCGGGGAACACAGATACGCAGTATTTT
TRBJ2-7	TRBV15	.	16	.	CATSRANPQDSYEQYF	TGTGCCACCAGCAGGGCTAACCCACAGGATTCCTACGAGCAGTACTTC
TRBJ1-4	TRBV9	.	14	.	CASSLGTRNEKLFF	TGTGCCAGCAGCCTTGGGACAAGAAATGAAAAACTGTTTTTT
TRBJ1-6	TRBV27	.	10	.	CASSELALHF	TGTGCCAGCAGCGAATTGGCCCTCCACTTT
TRBJ1-6	TRBV2	.	15	.	CASSGEDSYNSPLHF	TGTGCCAGCAGTGGAGAGGACTCCTATAATTCACCCCTCCACTTT
TRBJ2-2	TRBV11-3	.	15	TRBD1	CASSSRQGKPGELFF	TGTGCCAGCAGCTCCCGACAGGGGAAACCCGGGGAGCTGTTTTTT
TRBJ2-1	TRBV11-3	.	14	.	CASSPRAGPNEQFF	TGTGCCAGCAGCCCCAGGGCAGGGCCGAATGAGCAGTTCTTC
TRBJ1-6	TRBV5-4	.	16	TRBD1	CASSAGQGATNSPLHF	TGTGCCAGCAGCGCCGGACAGGGGGCTACTAATTCACCCCTCCACTTT